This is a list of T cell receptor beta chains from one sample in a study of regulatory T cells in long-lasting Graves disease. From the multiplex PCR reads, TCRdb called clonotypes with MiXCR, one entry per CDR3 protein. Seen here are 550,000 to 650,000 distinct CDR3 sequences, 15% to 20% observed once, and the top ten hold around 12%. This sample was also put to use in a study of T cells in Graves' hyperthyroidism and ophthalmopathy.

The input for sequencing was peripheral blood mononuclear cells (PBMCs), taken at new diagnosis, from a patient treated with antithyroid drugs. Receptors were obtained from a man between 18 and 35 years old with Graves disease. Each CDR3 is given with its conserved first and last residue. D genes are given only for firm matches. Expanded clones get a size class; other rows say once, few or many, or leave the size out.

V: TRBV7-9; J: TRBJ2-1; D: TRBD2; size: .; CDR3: CASSLAGEGGEQFF; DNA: TGTGCCAGCAGTCTAGCGGGAGAGGGTGGTGAGCAGTTCTTC
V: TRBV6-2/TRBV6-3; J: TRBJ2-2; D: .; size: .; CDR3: CASSYMAADTGELFF; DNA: TGTGCCAGCAGTTACATGGCTGCCGACACCGGGGAGCTGTTTTTT
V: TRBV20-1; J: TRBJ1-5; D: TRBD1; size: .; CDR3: CSARDHRGDGFPQHF; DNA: TGCAGTGCTAGAGATCACAGGGGGGACGGGTTTCCCCAGCATTTT
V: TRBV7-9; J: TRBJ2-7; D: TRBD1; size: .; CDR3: CASSPRDRGGQYF; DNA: TGTGCCAGCAGCCCAAGGGACAGGGGAGGACAGTACTTC
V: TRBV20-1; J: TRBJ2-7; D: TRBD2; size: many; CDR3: CSARTSGRGPYEQYF; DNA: TGCAGTGCTAGGACTAGCGGGAGGGGTCCCTACGAGCAGTACTTC
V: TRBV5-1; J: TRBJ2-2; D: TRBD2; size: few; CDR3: CASSSLLTSGISNTGELFF; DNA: TGCGCCAGCAGCTCCCTCCTGACTAGCGGTATATCGAACACCGGGGAGCTGTTTTTT
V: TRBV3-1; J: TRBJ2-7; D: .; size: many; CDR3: CASSQEAPGPYEQYF; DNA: TGTGCCAGCAGCCAAGAGGCCCCAGGCCCCTACGAGCAGTACTTC
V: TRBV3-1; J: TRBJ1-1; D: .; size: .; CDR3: CASSQGSDLYAFF; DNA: TGTGCCAGCAGCCAAGGAAGTGACTTATACGCTTTCTTT
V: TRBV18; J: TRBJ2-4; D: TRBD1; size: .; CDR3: CASSPSGTGENIQYF; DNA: TGTGCCAGCTCACCATCGGGGACAGGGGAAAACATTCAGTACTTC
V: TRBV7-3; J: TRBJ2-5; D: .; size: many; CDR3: CASSLNPGDGETQYF; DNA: TGTGCCAGCAGCTTAAACCCCGGAGATGGGGAGACCCAGTACTTC
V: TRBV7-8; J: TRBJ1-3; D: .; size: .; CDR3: CASSPYADSRSGNTIYF; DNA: TGTGCCAGCAGCCCCTATGCGGACAGTCGCTCTGGAAACACCATATATTTT
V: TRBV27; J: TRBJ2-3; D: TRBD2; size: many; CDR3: CANTPRAGVNTDTQYF; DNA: TGTGCGAACACCCCGCGGGCGGGAGTGAACACAGATACGCAGTATTTT
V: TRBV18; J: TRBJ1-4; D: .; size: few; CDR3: CASSRLLGGIGEKLFF; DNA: TGTGCCAGCTCACGCCTCCTCGGGGGGATAGGTGAAAAACTGTTTTTT
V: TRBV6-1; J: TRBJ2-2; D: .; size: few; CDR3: CASSNAGGLELFF; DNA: TGTGCCAGCAGTAACGCCGGGGGACTGGAGCTGTTTTTT
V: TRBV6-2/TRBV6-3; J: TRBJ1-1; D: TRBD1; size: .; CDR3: CASSMDRVNTEAFF; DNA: TGTGCCAGCAGTATGGACAGGGTGAACACTGAAGCTTTCTTT
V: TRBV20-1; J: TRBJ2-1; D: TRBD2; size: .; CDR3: CSSTSGHYNEQFF; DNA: TGCAGTTCGACTAGCGGGCATTACAATGAGCAGTTCTTC
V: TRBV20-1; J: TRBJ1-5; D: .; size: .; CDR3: CSASVSNQPQHF; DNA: TGCAGTGCTAGTGTCAGCAATCAGCCCCAGCATTTT
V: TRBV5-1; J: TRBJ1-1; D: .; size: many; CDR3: CASSLGQSEAFF; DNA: TGCGCCAGCAGCTTGGGACAGTCTGAAGCTTTCTTT
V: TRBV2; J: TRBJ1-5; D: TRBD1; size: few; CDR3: CASRRDSNSNQPQHF; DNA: TGTGCCAGCAGAAGGGACAGCAATAGCAATCAGCCCCAGCATTTT
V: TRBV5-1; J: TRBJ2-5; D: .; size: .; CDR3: CASSPGHYGVQETQYF; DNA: TGCGCCAGCAGCCCTGGCCATTACGGGGTCCAAGAGACCCAGTACTTC
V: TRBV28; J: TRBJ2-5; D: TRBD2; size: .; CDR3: CASSPGLAGERQYF; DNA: TGTGCCAGCAGTCCGGGACTAGCGGGTGAGAGGCAGTACTTC
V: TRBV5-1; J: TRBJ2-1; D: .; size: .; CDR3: CASSFGGEYLLGEQFF; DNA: TGCGCCAGCAGCTTCGGGGGAGAGTACTTGTTGGGTGAGCAGTTCTTC
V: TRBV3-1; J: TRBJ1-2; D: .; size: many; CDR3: CASSQAGPYGYTF; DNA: TGTGCCAGCAGCCAGGCGGGGCCCTATGGCTACACCTTC
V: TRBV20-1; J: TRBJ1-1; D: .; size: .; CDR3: CSARAQLNTEAFF; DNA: TGCAGTGCTAGAGCACAGTTGAACACTGAAGCTTTCTTT
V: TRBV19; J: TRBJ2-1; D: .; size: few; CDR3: CASSIGDGIDEQFF; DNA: TGTGCCAGTAGTATAGGGGACGGGATCGACGAGCAGTTCTTC
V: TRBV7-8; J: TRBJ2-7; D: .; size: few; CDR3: CASSLVRVGALEQYF; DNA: TGTGCCAGCAGCTTAGTTAGGGTCGGGGCCCTCGAGCAGTACTTC
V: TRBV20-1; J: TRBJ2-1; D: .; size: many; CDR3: CSASRAYNEQFF; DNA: TGCAGTGCTAGTAGAGCGTACAATGAGCAGTTCTTC
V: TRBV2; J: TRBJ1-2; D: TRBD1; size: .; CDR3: CASSSGQGGYTF; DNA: TGTGCCAGCAGTTCAGGACAGGGAGGCTACACCTTC
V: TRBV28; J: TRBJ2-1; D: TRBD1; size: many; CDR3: CASSTQGTAPYNEQFF; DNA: TGTGCCAGCAGTACACAGGGGACGGCCCCCTACAATGAGCAGTTCTTC
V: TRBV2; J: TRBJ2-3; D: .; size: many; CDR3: CASSWSGQGTDTQYF; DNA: TGTGCCAGCAGTTGGTCCGGGCAGGGGACAGATACGCAGTATTTT
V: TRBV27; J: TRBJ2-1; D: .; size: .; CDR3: CASSRGTKRSDEQFF; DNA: TGTGCCAGCAGTCGCGGGACAAAAAGAAGCGATGAGCAGTTCTTC
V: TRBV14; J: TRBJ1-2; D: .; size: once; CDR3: CASSQTVPKNYGYTF; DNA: TGTGCCAGCAGCCAAACAGTTCCTAAGAACTATGGCTACACCTTC
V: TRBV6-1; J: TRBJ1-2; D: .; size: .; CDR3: CASSRKLRDTLNYGYTF; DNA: TGTGCCAGCAGTCGTAAACTCCGGGACACACTTAACTATGGCTACACCTTC
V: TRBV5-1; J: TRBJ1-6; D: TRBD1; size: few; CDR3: CASRPTGLSSPLHF; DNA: TGCGCCAGCAGGCCGACAGGGTTGAGTTCACCCCTCCACTTT
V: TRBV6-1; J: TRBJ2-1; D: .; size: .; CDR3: CASSDSKTRSYNEQFF; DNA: TGTGCCAGCAGTGATTCTAAAACCCGCTCCTACAATGAGCAGTTCTTC
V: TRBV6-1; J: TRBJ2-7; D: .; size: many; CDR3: CASSGQLETIYYEQYF; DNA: TGTGCCAGCAGTGGACAGTTGGAAACGATTTACTACGAGCAGTACTTC
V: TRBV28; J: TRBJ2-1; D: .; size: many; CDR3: CASSRWEQFF; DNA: TGTGCCAGCAGTCGTTGGGAGCAGTTCTTC
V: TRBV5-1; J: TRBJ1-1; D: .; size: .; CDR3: CASSLNGGVTEAFF; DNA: TGCGCCAGCAGCTTGAATGGGGGCGTCACTGAAGCTTTCTTT
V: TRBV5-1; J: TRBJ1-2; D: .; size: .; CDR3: CASSLAHPKDGYTF; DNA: TGCGCCAGCAGCTTGGCCCACCCAAAGGATGGCTACACCTTC
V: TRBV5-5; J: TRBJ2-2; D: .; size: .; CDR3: CASSSSPDYTGELFF; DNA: TGTGCCAGCAGCTCCTCCCCTGACTACACCGGGGAGCTGTTTTTT
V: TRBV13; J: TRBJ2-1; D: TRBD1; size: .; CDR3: CASIDRGPSYEQFF; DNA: TGTGCCAGCATCGACAGGGGTCCTAGCTATGAGCAGTTCTTC
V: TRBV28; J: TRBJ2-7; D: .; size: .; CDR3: CASSFTDKIYEQYF; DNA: TGTGCCAGCAGTTTCACGGACAAGATCTACGAGCAGTACTTC
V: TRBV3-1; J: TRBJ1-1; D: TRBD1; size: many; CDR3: CASSLTGGFSNTEAFF; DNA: TGTGCCAGCAGCCTAACAGGGGGCTTTTCGAACACTGAAGCTTTCTTT
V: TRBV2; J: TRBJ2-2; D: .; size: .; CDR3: CASSAAVNTGELFF; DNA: TGTGCCAGCAGTGCCGCGGTTAACACCGGGGAGCTGTTTTTT
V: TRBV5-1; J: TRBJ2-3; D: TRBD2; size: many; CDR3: CASSFSGISTDTQYF; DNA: TGCGCCAGCAGCTTTAGCGGGATCAGCACAGATACGCAGTATTTT
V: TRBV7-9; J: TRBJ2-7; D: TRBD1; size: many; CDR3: CASSTGTGQVHEQYF; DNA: TGTGCCAGCAGCACAGGGACGGGACAGGTCCACGAGCAGTACTTC
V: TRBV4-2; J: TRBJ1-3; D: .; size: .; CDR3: CASSQGSWGDGNTIYF; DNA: TGTGCCAGCAGCCAAGGAAGTTGGGGGGATGGAAACACCATATATTTT